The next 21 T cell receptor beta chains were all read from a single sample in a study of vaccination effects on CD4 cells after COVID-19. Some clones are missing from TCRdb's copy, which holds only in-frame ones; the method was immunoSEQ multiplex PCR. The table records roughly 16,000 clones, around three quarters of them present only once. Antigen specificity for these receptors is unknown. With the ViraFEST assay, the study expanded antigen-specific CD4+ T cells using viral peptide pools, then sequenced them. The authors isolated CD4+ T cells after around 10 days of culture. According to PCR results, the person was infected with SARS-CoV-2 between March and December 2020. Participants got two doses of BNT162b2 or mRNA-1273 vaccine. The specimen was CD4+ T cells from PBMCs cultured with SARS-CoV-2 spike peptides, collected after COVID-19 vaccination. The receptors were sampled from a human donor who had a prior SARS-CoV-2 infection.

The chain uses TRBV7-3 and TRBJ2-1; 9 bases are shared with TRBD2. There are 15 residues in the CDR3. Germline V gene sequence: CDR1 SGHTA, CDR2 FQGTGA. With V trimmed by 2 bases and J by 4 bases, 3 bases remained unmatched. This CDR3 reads CASSLDLAGYNEQFF. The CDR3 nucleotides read TGTGCCAGCAGCTTAGATCTAGCGGGATACAATGAGCAGTTCTTC.

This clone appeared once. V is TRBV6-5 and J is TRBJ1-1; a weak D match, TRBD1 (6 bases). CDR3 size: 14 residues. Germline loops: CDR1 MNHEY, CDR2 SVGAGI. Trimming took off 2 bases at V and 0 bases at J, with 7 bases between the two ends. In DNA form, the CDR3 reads TGTGCCAGCAGTTACGGGACACTGAACACTGAAGCTTTCTTT. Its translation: CASSYGTLNTEAFF.

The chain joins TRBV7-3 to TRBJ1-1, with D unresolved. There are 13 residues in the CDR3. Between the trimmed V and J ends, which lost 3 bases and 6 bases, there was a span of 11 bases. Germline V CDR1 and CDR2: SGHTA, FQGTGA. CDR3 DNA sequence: TGTGCCAGCAGCTTCAACCGGGAGGCTGAAGCTTTCTTT. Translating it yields CASSFNREAEAFF.

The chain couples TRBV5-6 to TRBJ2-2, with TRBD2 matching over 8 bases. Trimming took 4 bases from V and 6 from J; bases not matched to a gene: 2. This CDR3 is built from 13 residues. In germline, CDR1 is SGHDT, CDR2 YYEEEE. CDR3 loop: CASSRTSPGELFF. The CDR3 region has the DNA TGTGCCAGCAGCCGGACTAGCCCCGGGGAGCTGTTTTTT.

CDR3: CAISESTVSYEQYF. CDR3 nucleotide sequence: TGTGCCATCAGTGAGTCCACTGTATCCTACGAGCAGTACTTC. V is TRBV10-3 and J is TRBJ2-7; D remains ambiguous. The CDR3 extends over 14 amino acids. V was cut by 0 bases and J by 1 base, with 7 bases left in between. The germline V gene has CDR1 ENHRY and CDR2 SYGVKD.

The CDR3 region is CASSPQAGYGYTF. CDR3 in DNA: TGTGCCAGCTCACCACAGGCAGGATATGGCTACACCTTC. The rearrangement uses TRBV18 and TRBJ1-2; D remains unclear. Germline V gives CDR1 KGHSH, CDR2 LQKENI. V was shortened by 1 base and J by 5 bases, with 8 bases between the two germline ends. This CDR3 has 13 amino acids.

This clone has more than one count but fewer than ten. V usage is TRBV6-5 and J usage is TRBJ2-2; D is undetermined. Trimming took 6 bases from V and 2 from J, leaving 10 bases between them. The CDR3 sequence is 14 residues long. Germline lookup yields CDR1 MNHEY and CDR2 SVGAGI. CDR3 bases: TGTGCCAGCAGCTTCGCTCAAAACACCGGGGAGCTGTTTTTT. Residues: CASSFAQNTGELFF.

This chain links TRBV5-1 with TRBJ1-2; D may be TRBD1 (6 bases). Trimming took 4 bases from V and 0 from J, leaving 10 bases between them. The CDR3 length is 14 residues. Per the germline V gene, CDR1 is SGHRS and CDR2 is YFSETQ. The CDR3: CASSPRTANYGYTF. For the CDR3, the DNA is TGCGCCAGCAGCCCGCGGACAGCTAACTATGGCTACACCTTC.

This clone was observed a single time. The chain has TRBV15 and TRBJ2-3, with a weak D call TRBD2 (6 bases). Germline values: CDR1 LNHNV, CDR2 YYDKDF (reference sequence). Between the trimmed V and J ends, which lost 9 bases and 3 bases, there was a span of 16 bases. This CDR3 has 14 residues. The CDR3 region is CATSSLAGTDTQYF. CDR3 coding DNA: TGTGCCACAAGCTCCCTGGCGGGGACAGATACGCAGTATTTT.

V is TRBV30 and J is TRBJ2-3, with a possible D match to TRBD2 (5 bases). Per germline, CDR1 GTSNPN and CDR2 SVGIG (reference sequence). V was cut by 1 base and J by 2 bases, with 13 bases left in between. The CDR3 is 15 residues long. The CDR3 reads CAWSGGLGITDTQYF. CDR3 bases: TGTGCCTGGAGTGGCGGGTTGGGTATCACAGATACGCAGTATTTT.

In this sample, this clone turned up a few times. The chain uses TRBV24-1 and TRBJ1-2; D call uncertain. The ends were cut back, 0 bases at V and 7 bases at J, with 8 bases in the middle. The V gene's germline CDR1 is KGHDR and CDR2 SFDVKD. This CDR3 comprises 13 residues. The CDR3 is CATSDLDGAGYTF. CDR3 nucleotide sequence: TGTGCCACCAGTGATTTGGACGGAGCTGGCTACACCTTC.

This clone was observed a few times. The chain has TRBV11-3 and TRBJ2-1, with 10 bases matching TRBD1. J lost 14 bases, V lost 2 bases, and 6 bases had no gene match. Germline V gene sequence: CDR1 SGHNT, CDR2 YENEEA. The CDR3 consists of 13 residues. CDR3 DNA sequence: TGTGCCAGCAGCTTAACCCCCGGGACAGGGGAGTTCTTC. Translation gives CASSLTPGTGEFF.

As DNA, the CDR3 is TGTGCCAGCAGAACCCCGGGACAGGGCTATGGCTACACCTTC. This gives the protein CASRTPGQGYGYTF. The chain is built from TRBV28 and TRBJ1-2; 9 positions agree with TRBD1. Losses at the gene ends were 6 bases for V and 4 bases for J; bases not matched to a gene: 6. The length of the CDR3 is 14 residues. The germline V gene has CDR1 MDHEN and CDR2 SYDVKM.

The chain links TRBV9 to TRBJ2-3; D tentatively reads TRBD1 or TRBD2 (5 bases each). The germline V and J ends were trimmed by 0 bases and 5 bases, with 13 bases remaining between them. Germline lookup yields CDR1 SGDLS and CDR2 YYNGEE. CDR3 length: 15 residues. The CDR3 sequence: CASSVGGTRLDTQYF. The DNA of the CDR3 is TGTGCCAGCAGCGTAGGGGGGACCCGCTTAGATACGCAGTATTTT.

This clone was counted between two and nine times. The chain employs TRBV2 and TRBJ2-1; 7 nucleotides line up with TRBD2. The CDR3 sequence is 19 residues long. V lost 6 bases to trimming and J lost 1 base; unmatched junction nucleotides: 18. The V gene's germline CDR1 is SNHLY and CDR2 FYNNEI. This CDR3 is CASRGTGRVAGASYNEQFF. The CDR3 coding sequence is TGTGCCAGCAGGGGTACAGGAAGGGTTGCGGGAGCTTCCTACAATGAGCAGTTCTTC.

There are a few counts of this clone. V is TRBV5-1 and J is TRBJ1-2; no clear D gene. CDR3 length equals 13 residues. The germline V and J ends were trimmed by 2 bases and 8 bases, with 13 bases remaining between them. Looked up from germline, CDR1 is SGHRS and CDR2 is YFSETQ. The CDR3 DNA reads TGCGCCAGCAGCTTAGGCGGAATTGGGGGCTACACCTTC. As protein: CASSLGGIGGYTF.

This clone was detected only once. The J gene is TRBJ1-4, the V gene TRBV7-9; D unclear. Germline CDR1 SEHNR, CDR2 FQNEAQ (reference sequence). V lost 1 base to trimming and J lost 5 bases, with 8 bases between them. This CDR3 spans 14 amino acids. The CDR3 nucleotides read TGTGCCAGCAGCTTAGAGGCCGGGAATGAAAAACTGTTTTTT. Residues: CASSLEAGNEKLFF.

The CDR3 here is CASSPPTSGGARNEQFF. The DNA of the CDR3 is TGTGCCAGCTCACCCCCGACTAGCGGGGGGGCCCGCAATGAGCAGTTCTTC. This chain connects TRBV18 to TRBJ2-1; TRBD2 aligns across 14 bases. The ends lost 3 bases at V and 6 bases at J; junction bases unmatched: 7. Germline lookup yields CDR1 KGHSH and CDR2 LQKENI. The CDR3 totals 17 residues.

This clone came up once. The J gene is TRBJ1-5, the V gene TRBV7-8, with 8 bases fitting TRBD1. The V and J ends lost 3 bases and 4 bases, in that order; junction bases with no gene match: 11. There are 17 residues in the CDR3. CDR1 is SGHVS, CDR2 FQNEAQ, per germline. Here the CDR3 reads CASSLTDGDRTNQPQHF. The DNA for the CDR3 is TGTGCCAGCAGCTTGACGGATGGGGACAGGACTAATCAGCCCCAGCATTTT.

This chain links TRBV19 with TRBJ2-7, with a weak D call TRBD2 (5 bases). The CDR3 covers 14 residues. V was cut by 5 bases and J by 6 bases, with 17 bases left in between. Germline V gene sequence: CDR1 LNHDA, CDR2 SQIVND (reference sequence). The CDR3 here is CASSPFALAIEQYF. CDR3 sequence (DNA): TGTGCCAGTAGTCCTTTCGCTTTAGCGATCGAGCAGTACTTC.

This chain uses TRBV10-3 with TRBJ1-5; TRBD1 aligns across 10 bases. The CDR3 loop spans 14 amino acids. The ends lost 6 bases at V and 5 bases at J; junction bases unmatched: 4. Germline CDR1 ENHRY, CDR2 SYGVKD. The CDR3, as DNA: TGTGCCATCAGCCCCGGGACAGGGGATCAGCCCCAGCATTTT. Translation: CAISPGTGDQPQHF.